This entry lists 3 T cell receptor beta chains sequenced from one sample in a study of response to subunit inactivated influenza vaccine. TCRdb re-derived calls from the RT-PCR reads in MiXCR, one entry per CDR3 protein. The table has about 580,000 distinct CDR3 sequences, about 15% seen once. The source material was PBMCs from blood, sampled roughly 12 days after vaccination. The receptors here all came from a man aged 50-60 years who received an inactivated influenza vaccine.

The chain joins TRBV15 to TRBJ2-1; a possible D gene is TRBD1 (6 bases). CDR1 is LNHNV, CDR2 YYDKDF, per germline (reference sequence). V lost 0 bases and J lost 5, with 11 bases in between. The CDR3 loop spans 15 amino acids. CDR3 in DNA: TGTGCCACCAGCAGAGAGGGCAGGGGACACAATGAGCAGTTCTTC. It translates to CATSREGRGHNEQFF.

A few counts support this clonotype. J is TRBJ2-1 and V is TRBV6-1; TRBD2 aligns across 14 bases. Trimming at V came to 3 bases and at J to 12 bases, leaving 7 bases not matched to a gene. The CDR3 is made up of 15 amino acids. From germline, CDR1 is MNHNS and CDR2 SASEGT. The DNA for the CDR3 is TGTGCCAGCAGTGACGGGACTAGCGGGGGATCAAGGCAGTTCTTC. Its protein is CASSDGTSGGSRQFF.

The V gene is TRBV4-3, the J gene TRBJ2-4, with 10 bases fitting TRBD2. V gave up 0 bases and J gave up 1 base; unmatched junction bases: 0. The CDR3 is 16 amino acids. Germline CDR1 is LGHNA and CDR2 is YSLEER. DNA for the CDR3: TGCGCCAGCAGCCAAGATAGCGGGGGGGCCAAAAACATTCAGTACTTC. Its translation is CASSQDSGGAKNIQYF.